A selection of T cell receptor beta chains follows, all from one sample in a study of T cells in Graves' hyperthyroidism and ophthalmopathy. TCRdb called the multiplex PCR reads again in MiXCR, with one record for every CDR3 protein. The sample includes about half a million distinct CDR3 sequences, roughly 20% seen only once; the top ten take more than 20%. Material for sequencing was blood. These receptors all stem from a man between 18 and 29 years old with Graves' hyperthyroidism. The CDR3 runs from the conserved cysteine through the conserved F or W. D genes are given only for firm matches. Some rows have no size entry. The others give once, few or many, or a class for an expanded clone.

j_call	v_call	d_call	clone_size	cdr3_aa	cdr3_nt
TRBJ1-1	TRBV20-1	TRBD1	many	CSARDTGTGYEAFF	TGCAGTGCTAGGGACACCGGGACAGGTTATGAAGCTTTCTTT
TRBJ1-5	TRBV30	-	few	CAWSVTESQPQHF	TGTGCCTGGAGTGTAACAGAGTCTCAGCCCCAGCATTTT
TRBJ1-5	TRBV5-1	TRBD1	-	CASRTGSGQPQHF	TGCGCCAGCAGGACAGGGTCGGGACAGCCCCAGCATTTT
TRBJ1-5	TRBV28	-	many	CASSWLRGFSNQPQHF	TGTGCCAGCAGTTGGTTGCGGGGCTTTAGCAATCAGCCCCAGCATTTT
TRBJ1-3	TRBV6-1	TRBD1	many	CASRGTDQGNTIYF	TGTGCCAGCAGAGGGACAGACCAAGGAAACACCATATATTTT
TRBJ2-7	TRBV28	TRBD1	many	CASSYAQGAVEQYF	TGTGCCAGCAGCTATGCACAGGGGGCCGTGGAGCAGTACTTC
TRBJ1-1	TRBV12-3/TRBV12-4	-	many	CASSLGGITEAFF	TGTGCCAGCAGTTTGGGGGGTATCACTGAAGCTTTCTTT
TRBJ2-5	TRBV20-1	-	-	CSALGPSQETQYF	TGCAGTGCTCTCGGACCGTCCCAAGAGACCCAGTACTTC
TRBJ1-5	TRBV15	-	few	CATSNPGQRSNQPQHF	TGTGCCACCAGCAACCCTGGACAGAGAAGCAATCAGCCCCAGCATTTT
TRBJ1-5	TRBV19	-	many	CASSIMVRSNQPQHF	TGTGCCAGTAGTATCATGGTGAGGAGCAATCAGCCCCAGCATTTT
TRBJ2-7	TRBV12-3/TRBV12-4	TRBD1	many	CASSRQGSDEQYF	TGTGCCAGCAGCCGACAGGGGTCTGACGAGCAGTACTTC
TRBJ1-5	TRBV12-3/TRBV12-4	-	many	CASSRDGNQPQHF	TGTGCCAGCAGCAGAGATGGGAATCAGCCCCAGCATTTT
TRBJ1-2	TRBV28	-	many	CATRRGGYGYTF	TGTGCCACCCGCAGGGGTGGGTATGGCTACACCTTC